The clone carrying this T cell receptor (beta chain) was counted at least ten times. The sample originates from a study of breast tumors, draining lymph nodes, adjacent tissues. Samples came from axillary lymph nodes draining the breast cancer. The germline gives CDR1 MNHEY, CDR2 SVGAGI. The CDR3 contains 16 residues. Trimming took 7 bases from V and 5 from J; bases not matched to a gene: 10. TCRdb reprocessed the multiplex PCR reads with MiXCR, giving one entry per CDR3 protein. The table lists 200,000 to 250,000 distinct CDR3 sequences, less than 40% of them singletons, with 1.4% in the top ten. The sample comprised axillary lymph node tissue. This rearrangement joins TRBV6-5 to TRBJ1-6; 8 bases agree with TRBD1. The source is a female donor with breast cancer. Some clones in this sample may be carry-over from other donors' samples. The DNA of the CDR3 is TGTGCCAGCAACCTGGGACAGGCCAGGCATAATTCACCCCTCCACTTT. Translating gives CASNLGQARHNSPLHF.